These T cell receptor beta chains were read from a single sample in a study of T cell responses to AZD1222 COVID-19 vaccine. Assay: immunoSEQ multiplex PCR; the TCRdb copy retains only in-frame clones and omits some. In the table there are 120,000 or so clones, 86% of which are singletons. Material: peripheral blood, obtained on day 0 of AZD1222 vaccination. The origin of the receptors is an adult in good health. The conserved cysteine and the conserved F or W are not part of the CDR3 here.

length: 14; J: TRBJ1-2; V: TRBV5-1; CDR3: ASSLDYKAGNYGYT
length: 12; J: TRBJ1-5; V: TRBV10-3; CDR3: AISAAGDYQPQH
length: 11; J: TRBJ1-2; V: TRBV19; CDR3: ASRGLTNYGYT
length: 12; J: TRBJ1-2; V: TRBV6-2/TRBV6-3; CDR3: ASSYSRSLRGYT
length: 12; J: TRBJ2-5; V: TRBV5-1; CDR3: ASSQGHDGETQY
length: 11; J: TRBJ2-7; V: TRBV6-5; CDR3: ASSYSESYEQY
length: 12; J: TRBJ2-7; V: TRBV6-2/TRBV6-3; CDR3: ASSPGTATYEQY
length: 10; J: TRBJ2-5; V: TRBV3-1/TRBV3-2; CDR3: ASSQWEETQY
length: 14; J: TRBJ2-5; V: TRBV7-2; CDR3: ASSLPLAGAQETQY
length: 15; J: TRBJ2-3; V: TRBV4-3; CDR3: ASSQGRGAGGGDTQY
length: 13; J: TRBJ1-2; V: TRBV15; CDR3: ATSRDHQGAGGYT
length: 9; J: TRBJ2-1; V: TRBV7-6; CDR3: ASSRSNEQF
length: 13; J: TRBJ1-3; V: TRBV19; CDR3: ACSPWGGSGNTIY
length: 10; J: TRBJ1-2; V: TRBV6-5; CDR3: ASSSQGNGYT
length: 11; J: TRBJ2-1; V: TRBV10-3; CDR3: ATTWSGENEQF
length: 14; J: TRBJ2-3; V: TRBV3-1/TRBV3-2; CDR3: ASSQVWGSTTDTQY
length: 14; J: TRBJ2-3; V: TRBV6-4; CDR3: ASSSTGTSESDTQY
length: 13; J: TRBJ2-7; V: TRBV7-2; CDR3: ASSLGLAGTYEQY
length: 12; J: TRBJ1-5; V: TRBV6-4; CDR3: ASSASAGTQPQH
length: 13; J: TRBJ1-4; V: TRBV28; CDR3: ASSSPGQANEKLF
length: 13; J: TRBJ2-3; V: TRBV28; CDR3: ASSFDGVDTDTQY
length: 12; J: TRBJ2-2; V: TRBV29-1; CDR3: SVSPGTNPGELF
length: 13; J: TRBJ2-5; V: TRBV7-2; CDR3: ASSFVQLSSETQY
length: 11; J: TRBJ1-6; V: TRBV30; CDR3: AWSGGAGSPLH
length: 15; J: TRBJ1-1; V: TRBV28; CDR3: ASSDPDRLPQGTEAF
length: 13; J: TRBJ1-4; V: TRBV7-9; CDR3: ASSSGLGGNEKLF
length: 13; J: TRBJ1-4; V: TRBV2; CDR3: ASSGQGATNEKLF
length: 15; J: TRBJ2-5; V: TRBV6-7; CDR3: ASRRTHRDIRGETQY
length: 12; J: TRBJ1-2; V: TRBV29-1; CDR3: SVEGTAKGYGYT
length: 13; J: TRBJ1-5; V: TRBV6-5; CDR3: ASSWTGTLDQPQH
length: 15; J: TRBJ2-7; V: TRBV12-5; CDR3: ASGLLGRSSGGHEQY
length: 14; J: TRBJ2-5; V: TRBV7-2; CDR3: ASSLHALPGQETQY
length: 14; J: TRBJ2-1; V: TRBV7-8; CDR3: ASSRERGGSYNEQF
length: 12; J: TRBJ2-7; V: TRBV7-9; CDR3: ASSLFQGGSEQY
length: 11; J: TRBJ1-2; V: TRBV5-5; CDR3: ASSTRQHYGYT
length: 13; J: TRBJ1-5; V: TRBV6-5; CDR3: ASSYSGVTNQPQH
length: 11; J: TRBJ1-1; V: TRBV18; CDR3: ASSTTENTEAF